The 2 T cell receptor beta chains below come from one sample, sequenced in a study of shared clonotypes between healthy human individuals. The data were produced by immunoSEQ multiplex PCR, yet TCRdb's version contains in-frame clones alone and is incomplete. The data hold about 300,000 clones, with around 74% observed a single time. What was sequenced was memory CD4+ T cells sorted from blood. Specified subset: CD45RA-negative fraction. The receptors derive from a man aged 25 to 45 in good health.

V and J are TRBV25-1 and TRBJ1-1; D unclear. The germline CDR1 and CDR2 sequences are MGHDK and SYGVNS. The CDR3 covers 14 residues. Between the trimmed V and J ends, which lost 3 bases and 1 base, there was a span of 9 bases. The DNA of the CDR3 is TGTGCCAGCAGTGAGAGGGCGAGGAACACTGAAGCTTTCTTT. Residues: CASSERARNTEAFF.

This clone was seen only once. The chain has TRBV19 and TRBJ2-7, with D unclear. The V and J ends lost 5 bases and 2 bases respectively, with 10 bases between them. Looked up from germline, CDR1 is LNHDA and CDR2 is SQIVND (reference sequence). The CDR3 has 13 residues. The CDR3 reads CASSHAITYEQYF. The CDR3 region has the DNA TGTGCCAGTAGTCACGCTATCACCTACGAGCAGTACTTC.